This T cell receptor beta chain was sequenced for a study of OX40 agonist ivuxolimab in advanced cancers. Notes on the study in general: Blood T cells, both CD4+ and CD8+, expanded clonally by week 6 at 0.1 to 3.0 mg/kg.

The data were produced by immunoSEQ multiplex PCR, yet TCRdb's version contains in-frame clones alone and is incomplete. The sample includes tens of thousands of clones, roughly 87% of them seen just once. Notes on this clone: Its target is unknown.

Cycle 7 day 1, cycle 4 day 1, and baseline were the timepoints at which blood was sampled. The sample was CD4+ or CD8+ T cells sorted from blood, taken in a trial of the OX40 agonist ivuxolimab. The receptor comes from an adult with an advanced solid tumor such as melanoma, head and neck, liver or kidney cancer.

The CDR3, as DNA: TGTGCCAGCAGTCTACAGGGGGGGCATACTGAAGCTTTCTTT. This encodes CASSLQGGHTEAFF. This chain joins TRBV28 and TRBJ1-1; 8 nucleotides agree with TRBD1. The ends lost 5 bases at V and 5 bases at J; junction bases unmatched: 7. CDR1 and CDR2 (germline): MDHEN, SYDVKM. The CDR3 covers 14 residues.